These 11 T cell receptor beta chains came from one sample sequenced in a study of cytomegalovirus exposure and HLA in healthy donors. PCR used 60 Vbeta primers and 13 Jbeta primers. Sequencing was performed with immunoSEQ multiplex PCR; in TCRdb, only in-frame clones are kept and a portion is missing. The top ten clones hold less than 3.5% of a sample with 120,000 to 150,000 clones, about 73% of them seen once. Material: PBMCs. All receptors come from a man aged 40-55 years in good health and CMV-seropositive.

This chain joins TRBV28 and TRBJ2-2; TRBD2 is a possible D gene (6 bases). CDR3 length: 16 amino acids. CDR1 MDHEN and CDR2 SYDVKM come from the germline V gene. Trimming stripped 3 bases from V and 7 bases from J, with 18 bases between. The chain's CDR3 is CASSFPGAVRNGELFF. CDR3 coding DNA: TGTGCCAGCAGTTTTCCGGGAGCGGTCCGGAACGGGGAGCTGTTTTTT.

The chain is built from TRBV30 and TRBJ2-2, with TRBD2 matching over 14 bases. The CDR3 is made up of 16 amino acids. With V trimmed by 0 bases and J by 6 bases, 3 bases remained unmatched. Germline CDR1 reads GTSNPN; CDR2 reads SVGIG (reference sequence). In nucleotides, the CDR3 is TGTGCCTGGAGTGTGGGACTAGCGGGAGTTGCCGGGGAGCTGTTTTTT. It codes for CAWSVGLAGVAGELFF.

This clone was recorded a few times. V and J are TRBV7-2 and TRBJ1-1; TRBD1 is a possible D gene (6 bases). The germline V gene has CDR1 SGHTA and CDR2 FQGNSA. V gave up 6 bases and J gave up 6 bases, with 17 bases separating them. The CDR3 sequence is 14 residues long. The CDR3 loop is CASSPREGGAEAFF. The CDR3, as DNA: TGTGCCAGCAGTCCGCGGGAAGGGGGGGCTGAAGCTTTCTTT.

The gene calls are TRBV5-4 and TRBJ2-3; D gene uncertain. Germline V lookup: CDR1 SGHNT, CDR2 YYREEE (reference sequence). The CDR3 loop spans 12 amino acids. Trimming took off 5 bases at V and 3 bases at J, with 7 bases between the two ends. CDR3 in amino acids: CASSELTDTQYF. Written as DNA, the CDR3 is TGTGCCAGCAGTGAACTGACAGATACGCAGTATTTT.

The DNA of the CDR3 is TGTGCCAGCAGCCCCCCCTCCGCGGACGAGCAGTACTTC. Translated, it gives CASSPPSADEQYF. The rearrangement links TRBV5-6 to TRBJ2-7; D call uncertain. Germline CDR1 reads SGHDT; CDR2 reads YYEEEE. V was clipped by 4 bases and J by 5 bases, with 13 bases between them. The CDR3 is 13 residues long.

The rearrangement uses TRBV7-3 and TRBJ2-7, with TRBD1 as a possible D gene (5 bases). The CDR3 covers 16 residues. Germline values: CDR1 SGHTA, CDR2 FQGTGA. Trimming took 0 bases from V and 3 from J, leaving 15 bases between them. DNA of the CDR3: TGTGCCAGCAGCTTAACATCAGGACAAGGGATCTACGAGCAGTACTTC. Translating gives CASSLTSGQGIYEQYF. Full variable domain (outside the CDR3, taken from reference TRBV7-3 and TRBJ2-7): GAGVSQTPSNKVTEKGKYVELRCDPISGHTALYWYRQSLGQGPEFLIYFQGTGAADDSGLPNDRFFAVRPEGSVSTLKIQRTERGDSAVYLCASSLTSGQGIYEQYFGPGTRLTVT.

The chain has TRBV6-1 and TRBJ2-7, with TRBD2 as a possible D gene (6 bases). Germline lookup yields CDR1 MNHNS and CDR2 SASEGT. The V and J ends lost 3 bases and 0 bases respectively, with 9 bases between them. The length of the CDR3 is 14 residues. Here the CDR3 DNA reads TGTGCCAGCAGTGACCCGCGGGGCTCCTACGAGCAGTACTTC. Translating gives CASSDPRGSYEQYF.

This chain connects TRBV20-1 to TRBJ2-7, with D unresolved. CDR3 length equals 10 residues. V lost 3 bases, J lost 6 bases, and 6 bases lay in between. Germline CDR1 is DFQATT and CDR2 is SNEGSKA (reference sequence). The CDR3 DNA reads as TGCAGTGCTAGGCTCAGCGAGCAGTACTTC. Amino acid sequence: CSARLSEQYF.

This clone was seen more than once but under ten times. The CDR3 region has the DNA TGTGCCAGCAGTAGAGGGACAGGCGGCGGTCAGCCCCAGCATTTT. Protein: CASSRGTGGGQPQHF. J is TRBJ1-5 and V is TRBV6-5; 8 positions agree with TRBD1. Trimming took 5 bases from V and 6 from J; bases not matched to a gene: 9. The CDR3 spans 15 residues. CDR1 and CDR2 (germline): MNHEY, SVGAGI.

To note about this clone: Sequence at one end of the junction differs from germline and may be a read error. CDR3 sequence reads: CASSLAGDARLIF. The CDR3 DNA sequence: TGCGCCAGCAGTCTAGCGGGGGACGCCCGCCTAATCTTC. This chain links TRBV10-1 with TRBJ2-1; 10 nucleotides align to TRBD2. The CDR3 has 13 residues. CDR1 WNHNN and CDR2 SYGVQD come from the germline V gene (reference sequence).

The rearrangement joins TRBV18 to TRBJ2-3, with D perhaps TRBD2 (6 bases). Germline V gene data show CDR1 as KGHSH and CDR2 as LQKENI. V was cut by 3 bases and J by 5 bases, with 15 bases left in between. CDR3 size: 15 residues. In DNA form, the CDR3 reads TGTGCCAGCTCACCCTTAGGAGGGGCGGGAGATACGCAGTATTTT. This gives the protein CASSPLGGAGDTQYF.